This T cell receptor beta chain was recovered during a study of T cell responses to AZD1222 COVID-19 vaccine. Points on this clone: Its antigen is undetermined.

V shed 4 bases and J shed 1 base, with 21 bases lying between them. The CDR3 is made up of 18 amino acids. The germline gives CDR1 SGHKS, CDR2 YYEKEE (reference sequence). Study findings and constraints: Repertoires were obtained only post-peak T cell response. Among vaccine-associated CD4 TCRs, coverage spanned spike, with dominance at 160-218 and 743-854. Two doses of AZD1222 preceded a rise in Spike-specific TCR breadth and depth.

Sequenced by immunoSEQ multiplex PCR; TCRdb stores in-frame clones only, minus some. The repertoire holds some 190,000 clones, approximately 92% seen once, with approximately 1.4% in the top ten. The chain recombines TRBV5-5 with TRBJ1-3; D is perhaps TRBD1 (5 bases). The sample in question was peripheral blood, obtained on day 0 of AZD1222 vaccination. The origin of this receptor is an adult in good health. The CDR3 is CASSRRVFGVRSGNTIYF. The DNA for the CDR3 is TGTGCCAGCAGCCGCAGGGTCTTCGGGGTGAGGTCTGGAAACACCATATATTTT.